This T cell receptor (beta chain) was observed in a study of cytomegalovirus exposure and HLA in healthy donors. Study-level background: Researchers found that more than 70% of fewer than 450 genotyped donors fell within the Caucasian-associated ancestry cluster.

A multiplex PCR was run with 60 Vbeta primers and 13 Jbeta primers. Libraries were prepared by immunoSEQ multiplex PCR; TCRdb keeps only in-frame clonotypes and omits some of them. The sample lists 150,000 to 200,000 clones; approximately 80% were seen once. General study findings and limits: Later findings reportedly placed an Asian-associated ancestry cluster below the approximately 620-donor mean for N-insertions. Some highly shared sequence variants likely arose as a pipeline artifact. Using a false discovery rate of 0.05, a later analysis showed that 15,000 to 20,000 TCR beta sequences were associated with HLA alleles.

As for this clone: Its specificity is not known.

CDR3 length: 10 residues. Deletions cut 4 bases from V and 11 bases from J, with 8 bases between. Looked up from germline, CDR1 is SNHLY and CDR2 is FYNNEI. The receptor comes from a man aged 50 to 60 in good health and CMV-seropositive. Sequencing input: PBMCs. The chain has TRBV2 and TRBJ1-1; D gene ambiguous. The CDR3 sequence: CASSGYAAFF. The CDR3 region has the DNA TGTGCCAGCAGTGGTTATGCGGCTTTCTTT.